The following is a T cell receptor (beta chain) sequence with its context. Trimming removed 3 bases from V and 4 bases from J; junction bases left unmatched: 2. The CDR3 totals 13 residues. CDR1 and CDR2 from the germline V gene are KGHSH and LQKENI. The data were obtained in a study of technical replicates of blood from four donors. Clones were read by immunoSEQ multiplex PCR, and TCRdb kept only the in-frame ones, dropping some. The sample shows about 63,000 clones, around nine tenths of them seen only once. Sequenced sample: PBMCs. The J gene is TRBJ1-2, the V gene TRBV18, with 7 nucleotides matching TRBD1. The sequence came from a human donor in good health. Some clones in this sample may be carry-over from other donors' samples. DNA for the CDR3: TGTGCCAGCTCACCGGACAGGCTCTATGGCTACACCTTC. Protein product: CASSPDRLYGYTF.